The T cell receptor beta chain described here comes from a study of OX40 agonist ivuxolimab in advanced cancers. The overall study: A diagnosis of hepatocellular carcinoma, melanoma, renal cell or head and neck cancer was present in dose-escalation patients. Eligibility admitted prior anti-PD-1, anti-PD-L1 or anti-CTLA-4 therapy; roughly 39% had some.

This CDR3 contains 18 residues. V trimming: 7 bases; J trimming: 2 bases; junction bases outside the gene matches: 16. Germline values: CDR1 MGHDK, CDR2 SYGVNS. Repertoires were generated with immunoSEQ multiplex PCR, while TCRdb's copy carries only in-frame clones and drops some. The sample records around 26,000 clones, approximately 83% being singletons. This chain uses TRBV25-1 with TRBJ1-2; 10 bases match TRBD1. The sample here was CD4+ or CD8+ T cells sorted from blood, taken in a trial of the OX40 agonist ivuxolimab. This TCR was sampled from an adult with an advanced solid tumor such as melanoma, head and neck, liver or kidney cancer. CDR3 in amino acids: CASTRNTGTGEGNYGYTF. The CDR3 DNA sequence: TGTGCCAGCACCAGAAATACCGGGACAGGGGAAGGAAACTATGGCTACACCTTC.